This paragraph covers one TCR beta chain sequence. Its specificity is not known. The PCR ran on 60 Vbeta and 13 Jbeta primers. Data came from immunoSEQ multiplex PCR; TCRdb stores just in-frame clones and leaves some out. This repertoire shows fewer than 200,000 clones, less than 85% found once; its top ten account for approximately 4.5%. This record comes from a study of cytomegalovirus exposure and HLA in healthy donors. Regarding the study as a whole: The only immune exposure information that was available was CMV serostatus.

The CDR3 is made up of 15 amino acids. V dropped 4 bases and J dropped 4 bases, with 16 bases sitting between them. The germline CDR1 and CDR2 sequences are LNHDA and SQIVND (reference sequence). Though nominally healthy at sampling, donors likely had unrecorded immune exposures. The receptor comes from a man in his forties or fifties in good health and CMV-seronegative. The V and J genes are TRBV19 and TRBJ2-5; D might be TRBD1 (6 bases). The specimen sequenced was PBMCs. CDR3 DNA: TGTGCCAGTAGTAAAACAGGGCTGGGGACAGAGACCCAGTACTTC. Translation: CASSKTGLGTETQYF.